Listed here are 20 T cell receptor beta chains from one sample, sequenced in a study of blood T cell repertoires in COVID-19. Data came from immunoSEQ multiplex PCR; TCRdb stores just in-frame clones and leaves some out. This sample yields 150,000 to 250,000 clones, of which about 86% are seen a single time; approximately 7.6% belongs to the top ten. Source material: PBMCs or T cells enriched from blood (not recorded which). These receptors were taken from a man between 35 and 55 years old who had recovered from COVID-19.

J is TRBJ1-2 and V is TRBV7-2; D is perhaps TRBD1 (6 bases). CDR1 and CDR2 from the germline V gene are SGHTA and FQGNSA. This CDR3 comprises 14 residues. Trimming shortened V by 1 base and J by 3 bases, and 9 bases separated the two germline ends. This CDR3 is CASSLGAGDYGYTF. CDR3 coding DNA: TGTGCCAGCAGCTTAGGGGCAGGGGACTATGGCTACACCTTC.

The chain carries TRBV5-4 and TRBJ2-2; no clear D. V was pared by 0 bases and J by 0 bases, with 3 bases between. The CDR3 is 14 residues long. Germline-derived CDR1 and CDR2 are SGHNT and YYREEE (reference sequence). DNA of the CDR3: TGTGCCAGCAGCTTGGTCACGAACACCGGGGAGCTGTTTTTT. Translation: CASSLVTNTGELFF.

This chain uses TRBV5-1 with TRBJ1-5, with TRBD1 identical over 8 bases. There are 15 residues in the CDR3. J gave up 6 bases and V 0 bases, and 5 bases lay outside the gene matches. In germline, CDR1 is SGHRS, CDR2 YFSETQ. The DNA of the CDR3 is TGCGCCAGCAGCTTGGAGGGACAGGAGGGTCAGCCCCAGCATTTT. Its protein is CASSLEGQEGQPQHF.

The chain joins TRBV6-6 to TRBJ2-3; possibly TRBD1 for D (7 bases). Germline V lookup: CDR1 MNHNY, CDR2 SVGAGI (reference sequence). This CDR3 region has 14 residues. V lost 7 bases, J lost 6 bases, and 17 bases lay in between. CDR3 DNA: TGTGCCAGCAAGGGGCGGACAGGAGGGGATACGCAGTATTTT. Its translation is CASKGRTGGDTQYF.

J is TRBJ1-5 and V is TRBV19; D may be TRBD1 (5 bases). Germline V lookup: CDR1 LNHDA, CDR2 SQIVND (reference sequence). Trimming took 3 bases from V and 11 from J, leaving 20 bases between them. This CDR3 comprises 15 residues. CDR3 protein: CASSIRQDRGRAQHF. In DNA, the CDR3 is TGTGCCAGTAGTATCCGGCAGGATCGGGGGAGAGCCCAGCATTTT.

V usage is TRBV3-1 (or the pseudogene TRBV3-2) and J usage is TRBJ1-6, with TRBD1 identical over 7 bases. Germline assignment: CDR1 LGHDT and CDR2 YNNKEL (reference sequence). This CDR3 is built from 17 residues. V lost 4 bases and J lost 4; bases outside the gene matches: 10. CDR3 in amino acids: CASSPRDSDRYNSPLHF. For the CDR3, the DNA is TGTGCCAGCAGCCCCCGGGACAGCGACCGGTATAATTCACCCCTCCACTTT.

The V call is TRBV4-2, the J call TRBJ2-1, with D possibly being TRBD2 (5 bases). The CDR3 runs to 14 residues. Germline V gives CDR1 LGHNA, CDR2 YNFKEQ. The V and J ends lost 1 base and 6 bases respectively, with 10 bases between them. In nucleotides, the CDR3 is TGTGCCAGCAGCCAAGTTAGCGAGATCAATGAGCAGTTCTTC. Translating gives CASSQVSEINEQFF.

The rearrangement uses TRBV2 and TRBJ1-5; 7 bases map to TRBD1. V trimming: 7 bases; J trimming: 7 bases; junction bases outside the gene matches: 10. Looked up from germline, CDR1 is SNHLY and CDR2 is FYNNEI. The length of the CDR3 is 14 residues. The CDR3 region has the DNA TGTGCCAGCAAATATACAGGGGTTCAACAGCCCCAGCATTTT. Translation: CASKYTGVQQPQHF.

The genes are TRBV3-1 (or the pseudogene TRBV3-2) and TRBJ2-5, with 13 bases aligning to TRBD2. Germline trimming cut 1 base from V and 4 bases from J; bases unmatched to any gene: 0. The germline V gene encodes CDR1 LGHDT and CDR2 YNNKEL (reference sequence). The CDR3 extends over 15 amino acids. DNA of the CDR3: TGTGCCAGCAGCCAAGGGACTAGCGGGGGAGAGACCCAGTACTTC. Translating gives CASSQGTSGGETQYF.

The V gene is TRBV30, the J gene TRBJ2-5; 9 nucleotides agree with TRBD2. The V and J ends lost 2 bases and 4 bases, in that order; junction bases with no gene match: 8. Germline loops: CDR1 GTSNPN, CDR2 SVGIG (reference sequence). The CDR3 is made up of 15 amino acids. The CDR3 DNA follows: TGTGCCTGGAGTCCACAGGGACTAGCCGGAGAGACCCAGTACTTC. Its protein is CAWSPQGLAGETQYF.

This clone was found a few times. The J gene is TRBJ1-5, the V gene TRBV7-6; D uncertain. The CDR3 contains 16 residues. Looked up from germline, CDR1 is SGHVS and CDR2 is FNYEAQ. Trimming left V 1 base short and J 0 bases short, with 10 bases between. In DNA, the CDR3 is TGTGCCAGCAGCTTAGGGCCCCCGTATAGCAATCAGCCCCAGCATTTT. Protein: CASSLGPPYSNQPQHF.

The chain combines TRBV24-1 with TRBJ2-7; 7 positions match TRBD1. V gave up 2 bases and J gave up 3 bases; unmatched junction bases: 3. Germline V gene lookup returns CDR1 KGHDR and CDR2 SFDVKD. The CDR3 totals 14 residues. The CDR3 DNA reads TGTGCCACCAGTGATTCCGGGACAGACTACGAGCAGTACTTC. It codes for CATSDSGTDYEQYF.

CDR3: CASSQGLSTDTQYF. In DNA, the CDR3 is TGTGCCAGCAGCCAAGGACTGAGCACAGATACGCAGTATTTT. The chain carries TRBV3-1 (or the pseudogene TRBV3-2) and TRBJ2-3; unclear D gene. V dropped 1 base and J dropped 0 bases, with 5 bases sitting between them. CDR3 size: 14 residues. Germline V gives CDR1 LGHDT, CDR2 YNNKEL (reference sequence).

This rearrangement joins TRBV6-1 to TRBJ1-4; tentatively, D is TRBD1 (5 bases). The CDR3 consists of 15 residues. The V gene's germline CDR1 is MNHNS and CDR2 SASEGT. Between the trimmed V and J ends, which lost 0 bases and 13 bases, there was a span of 18 bases. The CDR3 DNA sequence: TGTGCCAGCAGTGAAGCGCTTCGCGGGGGTCTTGGACTGTTTTTT. It yields the protein CASSEALRGGLGLFF.

This clone was observed a handful of times. The same CDR3 is also encoded by other DNA sequences in this sample. The chain links TRBV7-3 to TRBJ2-3; 9 bases agree with TRBD1. The ends lost 5 bases at V and 5 bases at J; junction bases unmatched: 5. This CDR3 region has 14 residues. The germline gives CDR1 SGHTA, CDR2 FQGTGA. The CDR3 coding sequence is TGTGCCAGCAGCCTGACAGGGGGAAAAGATACGCAGTATTTT. Protein product: CASSLTGGKDTQYF.

V is TRBV25-1 and J is TRBJ1-1; maybe TRBD1 (5 bases). This CDR3 region has 13 residues. Germline V gene sequence: CDR1 MGHDK, CDR2 SYGVNS. The V gene lost 2 bases and the J gene lost 9 bases, with 13 bases spanning the gap. In DNA, the CDR3 is TGTGCCAGCAGTGAAAGGGACCGGGGGAAAGCTTTCTTT. It encodes CASSERDRGKAFF.

The chain has TRBV6-2 or TRBV6-3 and TRBJ2-5; D is uncertain. Germline V gives CDR1 MNHEY, CDR2 SVGEGT. Trimming left V 2 bases short and J 3 bases short, with 4 bases between. The CDR3 runs to 12 residues. The CDR3 region has the DNA TGTGCCAGCAGTTACGCGGAAGAGACCCAGTACTTC. Its protein is CASSYAEETQYF.

The chain employs TRBV14 and TRBJ1-4, with D possibly matching TRBD1 (5 bases). Trimming removed 0 bases at V and 8 bases at J, with 13 bases between. The CDR3 runs 15 residues. CDR1 and CDR2 from the germline V gene are SGHDN and FVKESK. The CDR3 region is CASSQDIRDSEKLFF. The CDR3 DNA reads TGTGCCAGCAGCCAAGATATCAGGGATTCCGAAAAACTGTTTTTT.

The V call is TRBV7-9, the J call TRBJ2-5; D not resolved. Germline CDR1 reads SEHNR; CDR2 reads FQNEAQ (reference sequence). The V end lost 10 bases, the J end lost 2 bases, and 5 bases lay between the germline ends. CDR3 size: 10 residues. The CDR3 DNA follows: TGTGCCACCTCTCAAGAGACCCAGTACTTC. Amino acids: CATSQETQYF.

This clone was detected only a few times. The chain recombines TRBV7-9 with TRBJ2-3; perhaps TRBD1 as D (5 bases). Germline values: CDR1 SEHNR, CDR2 FQNEAQ (reference sequence). The CDR3 loop spans 15 amino acids. The V gene lost 1 base and the J gene lost 1 base, with 9 bases spanning the gap. The CDR3 DNA reads TGTGCCAGCAGCTTAGGACAGCTAGGCACAGATACGCAGTATTTT. It codes for CASSLGQLGTDTQYF.